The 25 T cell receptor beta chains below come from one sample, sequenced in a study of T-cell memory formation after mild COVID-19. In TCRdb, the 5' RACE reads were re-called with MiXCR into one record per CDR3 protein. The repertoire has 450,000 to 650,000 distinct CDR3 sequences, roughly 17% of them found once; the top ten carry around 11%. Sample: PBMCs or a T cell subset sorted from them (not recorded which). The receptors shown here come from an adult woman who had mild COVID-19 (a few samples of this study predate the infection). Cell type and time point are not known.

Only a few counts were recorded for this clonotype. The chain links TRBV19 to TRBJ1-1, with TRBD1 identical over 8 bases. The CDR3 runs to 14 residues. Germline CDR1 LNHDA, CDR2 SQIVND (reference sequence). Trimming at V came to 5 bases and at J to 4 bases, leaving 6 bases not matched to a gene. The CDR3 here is CASSPGQGFTEAFF. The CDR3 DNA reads TGTGCCAGTAGTCCCGGACAGGGATTCACTGAAGCTTTCTTT.

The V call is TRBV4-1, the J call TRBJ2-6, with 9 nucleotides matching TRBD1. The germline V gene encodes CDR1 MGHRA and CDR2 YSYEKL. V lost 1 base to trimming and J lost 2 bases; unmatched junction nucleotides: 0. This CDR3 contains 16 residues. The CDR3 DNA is TGCGCCAGCAGCCAAGGACAGGGGGCTGGGGCCAACGTCCTGACTTTC. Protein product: CASSQGQGAGANVLTF.

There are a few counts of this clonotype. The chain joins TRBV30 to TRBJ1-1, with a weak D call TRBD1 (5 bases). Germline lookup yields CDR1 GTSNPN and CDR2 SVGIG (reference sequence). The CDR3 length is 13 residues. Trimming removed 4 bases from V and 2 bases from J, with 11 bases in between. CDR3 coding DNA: TGTGCCTGGAACGCCCAGGGTAACACTGAAGCTTTCTTT. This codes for CAWNAQGNTEAFF.

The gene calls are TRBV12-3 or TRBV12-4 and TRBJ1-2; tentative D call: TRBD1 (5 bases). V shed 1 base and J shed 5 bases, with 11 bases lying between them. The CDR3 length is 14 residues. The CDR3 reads CASSLGRGWYGYTF. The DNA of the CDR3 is TGTGCCAGCAGTTTAGGACGGGGGTGGTATGGCTACACCTTC.

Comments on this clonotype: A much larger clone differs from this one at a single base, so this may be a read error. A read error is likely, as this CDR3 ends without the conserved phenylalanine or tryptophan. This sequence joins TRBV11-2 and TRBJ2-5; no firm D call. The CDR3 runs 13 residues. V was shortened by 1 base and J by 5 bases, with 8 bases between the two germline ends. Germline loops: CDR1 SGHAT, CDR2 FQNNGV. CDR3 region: CASSLVGRETQYL. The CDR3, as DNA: TGTGCCAGCAGCTTAGTAGGGCGGGAGACCCAGTACTTA.

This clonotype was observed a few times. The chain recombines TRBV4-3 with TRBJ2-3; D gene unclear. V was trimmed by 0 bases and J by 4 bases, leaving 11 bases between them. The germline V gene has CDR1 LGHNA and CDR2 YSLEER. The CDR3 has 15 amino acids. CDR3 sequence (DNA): TGCGCCAGCAGCCAAGATCGGGCCAGCCCAGATACGCAGTATTTT. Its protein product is CASSQDRASPDTQYF.

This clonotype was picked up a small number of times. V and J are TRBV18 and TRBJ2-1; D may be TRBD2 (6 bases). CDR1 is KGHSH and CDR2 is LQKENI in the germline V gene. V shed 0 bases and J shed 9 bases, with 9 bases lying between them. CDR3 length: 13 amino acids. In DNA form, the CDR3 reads TGTGCCAGCTCACCACCTGGGGGGACTGAGCAGTTCTTC. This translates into CASSPPGGTEQFF.

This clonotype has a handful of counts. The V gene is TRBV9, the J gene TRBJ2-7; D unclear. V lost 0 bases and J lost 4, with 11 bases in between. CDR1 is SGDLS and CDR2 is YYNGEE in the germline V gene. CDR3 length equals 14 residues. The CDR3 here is CASSVASSSYEQYF. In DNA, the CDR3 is TGTGCCAGCAGCGTAGCTAGTAGCAGTTACGAGCAGTACTTC.

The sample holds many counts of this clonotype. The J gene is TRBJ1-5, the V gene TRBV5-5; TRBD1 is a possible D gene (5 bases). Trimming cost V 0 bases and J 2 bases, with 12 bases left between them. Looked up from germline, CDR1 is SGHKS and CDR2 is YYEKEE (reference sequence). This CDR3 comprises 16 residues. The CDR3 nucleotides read TGTGCCAGCAGCTTGGGTGGGGCCGGGGGCAATCAGCCCCAGCATTTT. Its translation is CASSLGGAGGNQPQHF. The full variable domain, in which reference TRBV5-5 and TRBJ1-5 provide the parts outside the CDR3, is DAGVTQSPTHLIKTRGQQVTLRCSPISGHKSVSWYQQVLGQGPQFIFQYYEKEERGRGNFPDRFSARQFPNYSSELNVNALLLGDSALYLCASSLGGAGGNQPQHFGDGTRLSIL.

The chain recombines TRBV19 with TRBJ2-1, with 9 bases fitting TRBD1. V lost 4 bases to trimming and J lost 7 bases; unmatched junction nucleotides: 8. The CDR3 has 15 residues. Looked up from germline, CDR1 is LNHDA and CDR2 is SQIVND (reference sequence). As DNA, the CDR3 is TGTGCCAGTAGTAGCAGACAGGGGGTATCAAATGAGCAGTTCTTC. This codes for CASSSRQGVSNEQFF.

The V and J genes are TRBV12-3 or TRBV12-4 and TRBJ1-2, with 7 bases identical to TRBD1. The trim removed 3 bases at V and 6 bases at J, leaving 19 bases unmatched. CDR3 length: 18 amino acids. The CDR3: CASSFDGGGTDYPNGYTF. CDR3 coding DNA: TGTGCCAGCAGTTTCGATGGTGGTGGGACAGATTATCCCAATGGCTACACCTTC.

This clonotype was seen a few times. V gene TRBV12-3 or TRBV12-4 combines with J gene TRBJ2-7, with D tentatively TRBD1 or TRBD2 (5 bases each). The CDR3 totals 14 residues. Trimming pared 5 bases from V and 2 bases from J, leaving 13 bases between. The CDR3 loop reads CASSLGTEPYEQYF. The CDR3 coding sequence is TGTGCCAGCAGTCTCGGGACGGAGCCCTACGAGCAGTACTTC.

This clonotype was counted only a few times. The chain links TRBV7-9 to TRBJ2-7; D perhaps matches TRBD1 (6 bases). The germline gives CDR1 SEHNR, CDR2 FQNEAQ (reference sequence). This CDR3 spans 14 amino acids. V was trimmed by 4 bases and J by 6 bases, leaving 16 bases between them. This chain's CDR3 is CASSSMGAPGEQYF. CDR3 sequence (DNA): TGTGCCAGCAGCTCCATGGGGGCGCCCGGCGAGCAGTACTTC. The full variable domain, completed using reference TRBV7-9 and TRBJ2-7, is DTGVSQNPRHKITKRGQNVTFRCDPISEHNRLYWYRQTLGQGPEFLTYFQNEAQLEKSRLLSDRFSAERPKGSFSTLEIQRTEQGDSAMYLCASSSMGAPGEQYFGPGTRLTVT.

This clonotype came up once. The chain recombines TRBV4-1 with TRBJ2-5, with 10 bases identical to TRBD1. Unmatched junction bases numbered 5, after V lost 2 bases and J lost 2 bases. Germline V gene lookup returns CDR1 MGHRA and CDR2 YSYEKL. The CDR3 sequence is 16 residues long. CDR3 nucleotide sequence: TGCGCCAGCAGCCAACTGGACAGGGGGTATCAAGAGACCCAGTACTTC. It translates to CASSQLDRGYQETQYF.

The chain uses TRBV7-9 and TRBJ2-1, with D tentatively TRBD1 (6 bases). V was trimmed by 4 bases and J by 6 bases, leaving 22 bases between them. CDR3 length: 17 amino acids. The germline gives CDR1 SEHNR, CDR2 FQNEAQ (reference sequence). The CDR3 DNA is TGTGCCAGCAGCTCCTGGGAACAGGGACCAGGACCCAATGAGCAGTTCTTC. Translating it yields CASSSWEQGPGPNEQFF.

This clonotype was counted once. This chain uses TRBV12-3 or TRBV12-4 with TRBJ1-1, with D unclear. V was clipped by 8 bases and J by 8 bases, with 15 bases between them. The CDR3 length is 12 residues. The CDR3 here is CASGLGKTEAFF. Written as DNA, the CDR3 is TGTGCCAGCGGATTGGGTAAGACCGAAGCTTTCTTT.

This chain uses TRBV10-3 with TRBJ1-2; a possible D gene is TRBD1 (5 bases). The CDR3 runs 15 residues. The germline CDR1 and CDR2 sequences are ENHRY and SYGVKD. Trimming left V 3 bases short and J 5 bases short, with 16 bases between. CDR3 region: CAISDLGGERYGYTF. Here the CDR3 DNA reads TGTGCCATCAGTGATCTTGGAGGGGAGCGGTATGGCTACACCTTC.

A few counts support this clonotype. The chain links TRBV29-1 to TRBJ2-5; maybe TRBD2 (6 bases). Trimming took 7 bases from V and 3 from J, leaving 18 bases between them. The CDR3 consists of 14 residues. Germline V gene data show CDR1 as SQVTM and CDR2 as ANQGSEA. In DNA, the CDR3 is TGCAGCGCGTTCACGGCGGGCGGGGAAGAGACCCAGTACTTC. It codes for CSAFTAGGEETQYF.

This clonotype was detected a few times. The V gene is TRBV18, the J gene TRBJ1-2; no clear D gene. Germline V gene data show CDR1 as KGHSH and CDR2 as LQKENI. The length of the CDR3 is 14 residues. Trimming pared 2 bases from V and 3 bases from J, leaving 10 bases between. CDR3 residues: CASSPVQADYGYTF. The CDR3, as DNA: TGTGCCAGCTCACCAGTTCAGGCCGACTATGGCTACACCTTC.

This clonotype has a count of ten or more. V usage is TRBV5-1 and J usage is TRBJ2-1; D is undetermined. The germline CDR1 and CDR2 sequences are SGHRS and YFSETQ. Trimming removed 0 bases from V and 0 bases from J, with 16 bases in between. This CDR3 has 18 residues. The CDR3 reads CASSLDGRRSFSYNEQFF. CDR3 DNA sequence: TGCGCCAGCAGCTTGGATGGTAGGCGTAGTTTCTCCTACAATGAGCAGTTCTTC.

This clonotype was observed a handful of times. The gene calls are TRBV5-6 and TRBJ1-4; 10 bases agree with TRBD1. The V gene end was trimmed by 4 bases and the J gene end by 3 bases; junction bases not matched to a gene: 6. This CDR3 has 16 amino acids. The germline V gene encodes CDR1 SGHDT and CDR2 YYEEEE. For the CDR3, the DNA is TGTGCCAGCAGCAGGAGAGACAGGGGGCCTAATGAAAAACTGTTTTTT. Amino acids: CASSRRDRGPNEKLFF.

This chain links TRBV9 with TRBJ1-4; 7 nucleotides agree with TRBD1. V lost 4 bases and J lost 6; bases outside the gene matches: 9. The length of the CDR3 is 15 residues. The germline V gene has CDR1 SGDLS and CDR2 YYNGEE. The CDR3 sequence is CASSPEQGTDEKLFF. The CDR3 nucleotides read TGTGCCAGCAGCCCGGAACAGGGGACCGATGAAAAACTGTTTTTT.

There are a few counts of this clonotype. The CDR3 DNA sequence: TGCGCCAGCAGCTTGGACGGGGGAGGCTTGAACACTGAAGCTTTCTTT. Protein product: CASSLDGGGLNTEAFF. This sequence joins TRBV5-1 and TRBJ1-1; maybe TRBD1 (5 bases). The CDR3 consists of 16 residues. Germline CDR1 is SGHRS and CDR2 is YFSETQ. Trimming took off 0 bases at V and 0 bases at J, with 12 bases between the two ends.

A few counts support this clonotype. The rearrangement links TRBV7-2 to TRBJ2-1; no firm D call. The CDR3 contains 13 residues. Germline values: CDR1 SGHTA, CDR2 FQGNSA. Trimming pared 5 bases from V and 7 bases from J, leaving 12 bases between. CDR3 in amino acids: CASSPRHLNEQFF. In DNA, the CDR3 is TGTGCCAGCAGCCCCCGCCACCTAAATGAGCAGTTCTTC. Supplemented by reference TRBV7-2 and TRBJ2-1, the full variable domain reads GAGVSQSPSNKVTEKGKDVELRCDPISGHTALYWYRQSLGQGLEFLIYFQGNSAPDKSGLPSDRFSAERTGGSVSTLTIQRTQQEDSAVYLCASSPRHLNEQFFGPGTRLTVL.

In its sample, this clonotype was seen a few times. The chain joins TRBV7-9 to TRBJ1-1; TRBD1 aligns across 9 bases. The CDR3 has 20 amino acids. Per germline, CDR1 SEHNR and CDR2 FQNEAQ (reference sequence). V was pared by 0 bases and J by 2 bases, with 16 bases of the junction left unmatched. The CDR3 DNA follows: TGTGCCAGCAGCTTAGCGCGGGGGGTAGGACAGGGGTCAAGAAACACTGAAGCTTTCTTT. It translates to CASSLARGVGQGSRNTEAFF. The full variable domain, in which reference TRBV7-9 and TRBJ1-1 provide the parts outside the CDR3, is DTGVSQNPRHKITKRGQNVTFRCDPISEHNRLYWYRQTLGQGPEFLTYFQNEAQLEKSRLLSDRFSAERPKGSFSTLEIQRTEQGDSAMYLCASSLARGVGQGSRNTEAFFGQGTRLTVV.